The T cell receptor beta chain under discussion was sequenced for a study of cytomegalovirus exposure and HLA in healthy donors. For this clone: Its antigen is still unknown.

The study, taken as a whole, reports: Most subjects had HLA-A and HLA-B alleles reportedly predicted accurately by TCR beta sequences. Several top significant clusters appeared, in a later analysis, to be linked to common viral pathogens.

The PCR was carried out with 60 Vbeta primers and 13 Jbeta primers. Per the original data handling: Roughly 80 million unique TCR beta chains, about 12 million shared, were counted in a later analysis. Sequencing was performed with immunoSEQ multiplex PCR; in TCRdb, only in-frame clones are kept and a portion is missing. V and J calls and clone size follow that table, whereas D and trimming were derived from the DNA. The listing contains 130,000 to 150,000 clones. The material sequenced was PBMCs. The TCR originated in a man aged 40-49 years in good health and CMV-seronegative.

The CDR3 is CASSLSQGNTEAFF. CDR3 coding DNA: TGTGCCAGCAGCTTATCACAGGGGAACACTGAAGCTTTCTTT. This sequence joins TRBV7-9 and TRBJ1-1, with D tentatively TRBD1 (6 bases). Germline CDR1 is SEHNR and CDR2 is FQNEAQ (reference sequence). Trimming took 2 bases from V and 1 from J, leaving 8 bases between them. The CDR3 extends over 14 amino acids.